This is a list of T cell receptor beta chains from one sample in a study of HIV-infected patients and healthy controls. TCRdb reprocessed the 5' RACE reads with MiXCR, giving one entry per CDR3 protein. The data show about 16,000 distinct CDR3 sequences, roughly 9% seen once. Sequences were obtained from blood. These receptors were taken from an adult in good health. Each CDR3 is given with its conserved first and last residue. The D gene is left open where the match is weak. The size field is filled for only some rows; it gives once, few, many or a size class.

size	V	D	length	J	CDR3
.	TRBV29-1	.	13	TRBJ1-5	CSVDGGRNQQKHF
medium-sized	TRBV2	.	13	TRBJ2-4	CASRAGQGNIQYF
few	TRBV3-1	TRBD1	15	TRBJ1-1	CASSPTPGQTSQAFF
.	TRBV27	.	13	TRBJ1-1	CASRRIGDTEAFF
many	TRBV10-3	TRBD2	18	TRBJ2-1	CAISSPLAGDSSYNEQFF
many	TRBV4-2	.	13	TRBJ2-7	CASSQDQRDEQYF
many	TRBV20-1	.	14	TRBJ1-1	CSPKQGGMNTEAFF
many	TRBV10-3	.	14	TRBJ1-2	CAISVRQNSYGYTF
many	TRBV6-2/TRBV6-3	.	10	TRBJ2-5	CARRWKTQYF
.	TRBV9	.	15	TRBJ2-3	CASSGELSALDTQYF
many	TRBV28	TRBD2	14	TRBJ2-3	CASLTGLRTDTQYF
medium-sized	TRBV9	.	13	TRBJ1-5	CASSVGPDQPQHF
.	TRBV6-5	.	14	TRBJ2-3	CASSPYRATDTQYF
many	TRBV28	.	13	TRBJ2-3	CASREASSAPQYF
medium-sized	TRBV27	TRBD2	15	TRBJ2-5	CASRQLTGGAETQYF
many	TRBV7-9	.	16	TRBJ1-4	CASAHSRFPGQEKLFF
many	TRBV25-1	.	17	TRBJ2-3	CASSESRGLRYRNTQYF
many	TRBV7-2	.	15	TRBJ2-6	CASSLQFSGANVLTF
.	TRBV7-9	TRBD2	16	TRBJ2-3	CASSSLAGGVTGTQYF
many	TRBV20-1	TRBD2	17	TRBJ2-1	CSARSGTSANSYNEQFF
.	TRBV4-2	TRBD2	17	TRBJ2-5	CASSQEGGLAGVETQYF
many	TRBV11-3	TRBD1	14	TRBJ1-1	CASAREQGVTEAFF
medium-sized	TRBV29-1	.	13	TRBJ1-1	CSVFLTRNTEAFF
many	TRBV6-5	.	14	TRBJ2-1	CASSYTTGRGEQFF
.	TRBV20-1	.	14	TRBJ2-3	CSAWRRDVSDTQYF
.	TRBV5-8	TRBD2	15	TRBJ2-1	CASSPGLAGVDEQFF
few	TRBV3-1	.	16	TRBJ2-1	CASSQEGRRRYNEQFF